These 27 T cell receptor beta chains share one sample of origin, sequenced in a study of blood T cells in healthy people across ages. Then a second PCR, running roughly 7 to 11 cycles, was carried out with a sample-barcoded 5' primer and a J-beta primer mix. TCRdb used MiXCR to reprocess the 5' RACE reads, holding one entry per CDR3 protein. The sample comprises 1.2 million to 1.5 million distinct CDR3 sequences, roughly 45% of which are singletons, and 7% to 9% rests with the top ten. Specimen: blood. These receptors came from a young woman in good health.

The sample holds a few counts of this clonotype. The chain employs TRBV12-3 or TRBV12-4 and TRBJ2-7; TRBD2 matches at 9 bases. Trimming removed 3 bases from V and 2 bases from J; junction bases left unmatched: 2. This CDR3 is built from 14 residues. The chain's CDR3 is CASSFRGRAYEQYF. The CDR3 nucleotides read TGTGCCAGCAGTTTTCGCGGGAGGGCCTACGAGCAGTACTTC.

Only a few counts were recorded for this clonotype. J is TRBJ2-5 and V is TRBV5-1; maybe TRBD1 (6 bases). Trimming left V 4 bases short and J 3 bases short, with 16 bases between. The germline gives CDR1 SGHRS, CDR2 YFSETQ. The CDR3 totals 15 residues. CDR3 DNA sequence: TGCGCCAGCAGCACGGGGACAACTTTCGAAGAGACCCAGTACTTC. Amino acid sequence: CASSTGTTFEETQYF.

The rearrangement joins TRBV7-3 to TRBJ2-1; possible D gene TRBD2, 5 bases. Germline assignment: CDR1 SGHTA and CDR2 FQGTGA. This CDR3 has 16 residues. V lost 1 base to trimming and J lost 6 bases, with 16 bases between them. The CDR3 region is CASSLSPGMGVNEQFF. In DNA form, the CDR3 reads TGTGCCAGCAGCTTAAGCCCAGGAATGGGAGTCAATGAGCAGTTCTTC.

The V gene is TRBV5-1, the J gene TRBJ2-3, with 9 bases matching TRBD2. Germline V lookup: CDR1 SGHRS, CDR2 YFSETQ. V was pared by 1 base and J by 3 bases, with 3 bases of the junction left unmatched. The CDR3 sequence is 15 residues long. The CDR3 loop is CASSLQRGATDTQYF. CDR3 coding DNA: TGCGCCAGCAGCTTGCAGCGGGGGGCAACAGATACGCAGTATTTT.

This clonotype was seen a few times. CDR3 bases: TGTGCCAGCAGTTTACTTCGTCTAGCGCTAGCGGGGGCACAAGAGACCCAGTACTTC. This translates into CASSLLRLALAGAQETQYF. The chain recombines TRBV28 with TRBJ2-5; TRBD2 matches at 10 bases. V shed 2 bases, J shed 2 bases, and the junction held 14 bases outside the gene matches. Germline CDR1 MDHEN, CDR2 SYDVKM. This CDR3 is built from 19 residues.

This chain joins TRBV20-1 and TRBJ2-5; D gene unclear. Germline CDR1 and CDR2: DFQATT and SNEGSKA (reference sequence). The CDR3 totals 14 residues. Trimming removed 6 bases from V and 3 bases from J, with 17 bases in between. The CDR3 region has the DNA TGCAGTGCCCCATTGGGTACTGGGAAAGAGACCCAGTACTTC. It specifies CSAPLGTGKETQYF.

This clonotype was seen more than once but under ten times. The V call is TRBV6-4, the J call TRBJ2-1; D is ambiguous. This CDR3 region has 13 residues. Per the germline V gene, CDR1 is MRHNA and CDR2 is SNTAGT. V lost 3 bases, J lost 7 bases, and 10 bases lay in between. The CDR3 loop is CASSEGSANEQFF. The CDR3 nucleotides are TGTGCCAGCAGTGAAGGGTCAGCTAATGAGCAGTTCTTC.

This chain connects TRBV5-1 to TRBJ2-7; D possibly matches TRBD1 or TRBD2 (5 bases each). Germline V gene data show CDR1 as SGHRS and CDR2 as YFSETQ. The CDR3 totals 14 residues. The germline V and J ends were trimmed by 5 bases and 2 bases, with 14 bases remaining between them. This chain's CDR3 is CASRLTAVAYEQYF. CDR3 bases: TGCGCCAGCAGGCTGACAGCGGTCGCCTACGAGCAGTACTTC.

The genes are TRBV7-2 and TRBJ1-1; D call uncertain. The CDR3 consists of 15 residues. Looked up from germline, CDR1 is SGHTA and CDR2 is FQGNSA. The V end was cut by 6 bases, the J end by 3 bases, with 17 bases between. The CDR3 coding sequence is TGTGCCAGCAGATTATCAGCCGGTTGGGACACTGAAGCTTTCTTT. Amino acid sequence: CASRLSAGWDTEAFF.

The chain employs TRBV20-1 and TRBJ2-4; possible D gene TRBD2, 7 bases. The J call may be mistaken, given a closer DNA end match to TRBJ2-7. The germline gives CDR1 DFQATT, CDR2 SNEGSKA (reference sequence). The CDR3 covers 18 residues. The DNA of the CDR3 is TGCAGTGCTAGAGGTGCCCCAACAGGGCGGGGGAACTTCTACGAGCAGTACTTC. Translated: CSARGAPTGRGNFYEQYF.

This clonotype appeared a few times. The CDR3 coding sequence is TGTGCCAGCAGTTTTGGGACAGCACTCCTAGGAGGCTACACCTTC. Its translation is CASSFGTALLGGYTF. V gene TRBV12-3 or TRBV12-4 combines with J gene TRBJ1-2; TRBD1 agrees at 7 bases. CDR3 length equals 15 residues. Trimming took 3 bases from V and 8 from J; bases not matched to a gene: 12.

This clonotype was counted between two and nine times. The chain uses TRBV25-1 and TRBJ2-7, with 7 nucleotides matching TRBD2. This CDR3 has 14 amino acids. The V and J ends lost 5 bases and 2 bases, in that order; junction bases with no gene match: 6. Germline values: CDR1 MGHDK, CDR2 SYGVNS. The CDR3 here is CASSLLAETYEQYF. CDR3 sequence (DNA): TGTGCCAGCAGTCTCCTAGCGGAGACCTACGAGCAGTACTTC.

The chain has TRBV4-1 and TRBJ2-1; TRBD2 is a possible D gene (6 bases). Trimming removed 0 bases from V and 2 bases from J, with 11 bases in between. The CDR3 length is 16 residues. In germline, CDR1 is MGHRA, CDR2 YSYEKL. CDR3 sequence reads: CASSQDRDWAYNEQFF. The CDR3, as DNA: TGCGCCAGCAGCCAAGACAGGGACTGGGCCTACAATGAGCAGTTCTTC.

In this sample, this clonotype turned up many times. V usage is TRBV7-9 and J usage is TRBJ2-4; D assignment may be TRBD1 or TRBD2 (5 bases each). This CDR3 contains 17 residues. V lost 4 bases and J lost 0, with 16 bases in between. The germline V gene encodes CDR1 SEHNR and CDR2 FQNEAQ (reference sequence). CDR3 bases: TGTGCCAGCAGCTCCCGGGACCGACAATTAGCCAAAAACATTCAGTACTTC. It specifies CASSSRDRQLAKNIQYF. The variable domain in full, with the rest retrieved from reference TRBV7-9 and TRBJ2-4, is DTGVSQNPRHKITKRGQNVTFRCDPISEHNRLYWYRQTLGQGPEFLTYFQNEAQLEKSRLLSDRFSAERPKGSFSTLEIQRTEQGDSAMYLCASSSRDRQLAKNIQYFGAGTRLSVL.

This clonotype was observed a single time. Relative to the germline gene, one junction end is altered; a read error may explain this. The chain uses TRBV12-5 and TRBJ1-3, with D uncertain. Germline V CDR1 and CDR2: LGHNT, FRNRAP. The CDR3 has 13 residues. CDR3 nucleotides: TGTGTTAGTGGTTTATTCAACCGAAACACCATATATTTT. This translates into CVSGLFNRNTIYF.

The V and J genes are TRBV4-1 and TRBJ2-3, with D tentatively TRBD1 (5 bases). Germline-derived CDR1 and CDR2 are MGHRA and YSYEKL. V gave up 0 bases and J gave up 2 bases, with 6 bases separating them. The CDR3 spans 14 residues. In DNA form, the CDR3 reads TGCGCCAGCAGCCAAGAGGGGCACACAGATACGCAGTATTTT. The encoded protein is CASSQEGHTDTQYF.

This chain's CDR3 is CASRPGGVTYEQYF. DNA of the CDR3: TGTGCCAGCAGGCCCGGGGGGGTAACCTACGAGCAGTACTTC. The V gene is TRBV12-3 or TRBV12-4, the J gene TRBJ2-7; 8 nucleotides match TRBD2. The junction had 6 bases not matched to a gene; V was cut back by 6 bases and J by 2 bases. The CDR3 has 14 amino acids.

The chain recombines TRBV25-1 with TRBJ2-7, with TRBD1 matching 8 bases. Germline V gives CDR1 MGHDK, CDR2 SYGVNS. V shed 5 bases and J 4 bases; nucleotides not matched to a gene: 10. This CDR3 is built from 15 residues. CDR3 region: CASSPWAGGIYEQYF. CDR3 DNA sequence: TGTGCCAGCAGTCCTTGGGCAGGGGGCATTTACGAGCAGTACTTC.

This sequence joins TRBV12-3 or TRBV12-4 and TRBJ2-6, with 11 bases aligning to TRBD1. This CDR3 has 16 amino acids. Trimming cost V 4 bases and J 2 bases; bases outside gene matches: 1. The CDR3 DNA sequence: TGTGCCAGCAGTTGGACAGGGGGCACTGGGGCCAACGTCCTGACTTTC. This codes for CASSWTGGTGANVLTF.

In its sample, this clonotype was seen a few times. The V and J genes are TRBV7-9 and TRBJ2-7; no definite D call. This CDR3 has 18 amino acids. Trimming took 3 bases from V and 2 from J, leaving 23 bases between them. Germline CDR1 SEHNR, CDR2 FQNEAQ (reference sequence). This CDR3 reads CASSFAPWGSLHTYEQYF. CDR3 nucleotide sequence: TGTGCCAGCAGCTTTGCCCCTTGGGGATCCTTACATACCTACGAGCAGTACTTC.

This clonotype came up a few times. J is TRBJ2-6 and V is TRBV28, with D tentatively TRBD1 (5 bases). This CDR3 comprises 14 residues. V lost 5 bases to trimming and J lost 5 bases, with 10 bases between them. Germline assignment: CDR1 MDHEN and CDR2 SYDVKM. In DNA, the CDR3 is TGTGCCAGCAGTCCTACAGGAAGGGCCAACGTCCTGACTTTC. It specifies CASSPTGRANVLTF.

This clonotype was detected only a few times. This chain connects TRBV6-6 to TRBJ2-5; D is perhaps TRBD1 (5 bases). V was shortened by 5 bases and J by 1 base, with 17 bases between the two germline ends. The CDR3 covers 16 residues. Germline values: CDR1 MNHNY, CDR2 SVGAGI (reference sequence). This chain's CDR3 is CASSMGLGWPQETQYF. The CDR3 DNA reads TGTGCCAGCAGTATGGGGCTAGGGTGGCCCCAAGAGACCCAGTACTTC.

CDR3 region: CASSYSYGRTLYEQYF. The CDR3 DNA reads TGTGCCAGCAGTTACTCCTATGGACGGACTCTGTACGAGCAGTACTTC. The chain has TRBV6-5 and TRBJ2-7, with D tentatively TRBD2 (5 bases). This CDR3 has 16 residues. The germline CDR1 and CDR2 sequences are MNHEY and SVGAGI. Trimming removed 0 bases at V and 4 bases at J, with 16 bases between.

This chain connects TRBV29-1 to TRBJ2-7; possibly TRBD2 for D (5 bases). Germline V gene sequence: CDR1 SQVTM, CDR2 ANQGSEA. This CDR3 has 14 residues. The V and J ends lost 3 bases and 7 bases respectively, with 19 bases between them. The CDR3 spells CSVDSASAYNEQYF. In nucleotides, the CDR3 is TGCAGCGTTGATAGCGCATCAGCTTACAATGAGCAGTACTTC.

In this sample, this clonotype turned up a few times. As DNA, the CDR3 is TGCAGTGCTAGGGTGGAGGCGGAATATGGCTACACCTTC. Its translation: CSARVEAEYGYTF. This chain joins TRBV20-1 and TRBJ1-2; D is unresolved. CDR1 is DFQATT and CDR2 is SNEGSKA in the germline V gene (reference sequence). This CDR3 contains 13 residues. Trimming shortened V by 3 bases and J by 5 bases, and 13 bases separated the two germline ends.

The V and J genes are TRBV29-1 and TRBJ2-7; 8 positions agree with TRBD1. Germline loops: CDR1 SQVTM, CDR2 ANQGSEA. The CDR3 has 12 amino acids. J was trimmed by 1 base and V by 8 bases; bases with no gene match: 4. CDR3 protein: CSTGQGSYEQYF. The CDR3 nucleotides are TGCAGCACCGGACAGGGATCCTACGAGCAGTACTTC.

This clonotype has a handful of counts. The rearrangement uses TRBV5-1 and TRBJ1-2, with D uncertain. CDR1 and CDR2 from the germline V gene are SGHRS and YFSETQ. The V end was cut by 3 bases, the J end by 3 bases, with 9 bases between. The CDR3 covers 13 residues. The CDR3 DNA reads as TGCGCCAGCAGCTCGGGAGTTCACTATGGCTACACCTTC. Translating gives CASSSGVHYGYTF.